This T cell receptor (beta chain) originates from a study of T-cell memory formation after mild COVID-19. Study-level information: Clusters of TCRs were largely donor specific.

The V end was cut by 2 bases, the J end by 5 bases, with 7 bases between. The CDR3 has 13 amino acids. Germline lookup yields CDR1 MNHEY and CDR2 SVGEGT. TCRdb recomputed calls from the 5' RACE reads with MiXCR, one row per CDR3 protein. This sample has 200,000 to 300,000 distinct CDR3 sequences, with 15% to 20% found just once. Sequencing was done on a sample of PBMCs or a T cell subset sorted from them (not recorded which). The rearrangement links TRBV6-2 or TRBV6-3 to TRBJ2-1; no clear D. The origin of this receptor is a man aged 18 to 35 who had mild COVID-19 (a few samples of this study predate the infection). Cell type and time point are not known. CDR3 protein: CASSYRAHNEQFF. The CDR3 DNA reads as TGTGCCAGCAGTTACCGGGCCCACAATGAGCAGTTCTTC.